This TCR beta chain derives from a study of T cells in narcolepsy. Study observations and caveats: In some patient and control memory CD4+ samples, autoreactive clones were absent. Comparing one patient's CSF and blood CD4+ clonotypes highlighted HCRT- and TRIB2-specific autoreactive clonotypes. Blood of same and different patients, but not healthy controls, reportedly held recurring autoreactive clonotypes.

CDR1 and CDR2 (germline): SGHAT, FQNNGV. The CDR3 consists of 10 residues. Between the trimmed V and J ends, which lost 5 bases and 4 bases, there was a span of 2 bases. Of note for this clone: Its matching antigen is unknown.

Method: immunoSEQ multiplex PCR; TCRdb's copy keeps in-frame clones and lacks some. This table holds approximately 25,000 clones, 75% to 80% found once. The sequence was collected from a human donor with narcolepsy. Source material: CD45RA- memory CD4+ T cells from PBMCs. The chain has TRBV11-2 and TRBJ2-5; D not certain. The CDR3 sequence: CASSRETQYF. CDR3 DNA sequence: TGTGCCAGCAGCCGAGAGACCCAGTACTTC.